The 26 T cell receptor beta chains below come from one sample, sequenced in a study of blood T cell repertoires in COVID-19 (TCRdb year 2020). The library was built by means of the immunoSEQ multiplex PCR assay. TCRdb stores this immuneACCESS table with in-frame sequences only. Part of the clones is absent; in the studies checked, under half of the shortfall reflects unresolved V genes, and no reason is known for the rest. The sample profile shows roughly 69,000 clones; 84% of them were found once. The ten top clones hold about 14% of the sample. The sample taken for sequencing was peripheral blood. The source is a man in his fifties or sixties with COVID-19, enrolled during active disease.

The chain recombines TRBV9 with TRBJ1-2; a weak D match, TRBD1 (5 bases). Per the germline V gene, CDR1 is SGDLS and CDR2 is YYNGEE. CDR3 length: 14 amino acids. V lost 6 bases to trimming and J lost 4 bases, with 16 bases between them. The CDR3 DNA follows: TGTGCCAGCACCAAGAGACAGCAGACCTATGGCTACACCTTC. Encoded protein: CASTKRQQTYGYTF.

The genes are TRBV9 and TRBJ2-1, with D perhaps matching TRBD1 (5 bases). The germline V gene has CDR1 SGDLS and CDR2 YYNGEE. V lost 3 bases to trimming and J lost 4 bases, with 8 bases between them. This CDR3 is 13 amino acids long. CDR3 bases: TGTGCCAGCAGCGATTACAGGTACAATGAGCAGTTCTTC. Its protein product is CASSDYRYNEQFF.

The chain's CDR3 is CASSPYRGGKGAFF. DNA for the CDR3: TGTGCCAGCAGCCCGTACAGGGGCGGCAAGGGAGCTTTCTTT. The chain carries TRBV3-1 (or the pseudogene TRBV3-2) and TRBJ1-1, with TRBD1 identical over 7 bases. This CDR3 has 14 amino acids. Germline V gives CDR1 LGHDT, CDR2 YNNKEL (reference sequence). The trim removed 4 bases at V and 10 bases at J, leaving 12 bases unmatched.

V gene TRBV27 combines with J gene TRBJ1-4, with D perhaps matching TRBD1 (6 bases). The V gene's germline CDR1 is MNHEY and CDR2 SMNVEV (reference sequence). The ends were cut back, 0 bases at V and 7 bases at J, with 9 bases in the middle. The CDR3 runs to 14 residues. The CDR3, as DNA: TGTGCCAGCAGTTTATCCAGGGGTGTTGAAAAACTGTTTTTT. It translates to CASSLSRGVEKLFF.

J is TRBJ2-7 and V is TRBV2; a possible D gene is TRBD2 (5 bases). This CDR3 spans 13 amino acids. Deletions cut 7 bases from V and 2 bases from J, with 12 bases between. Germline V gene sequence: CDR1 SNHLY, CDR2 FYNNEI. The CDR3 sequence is CASKFSDTYEQYF. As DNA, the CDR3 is TGTGCCAGCAAGTTTAGCGACACCTACGAGCAGTACTTC.

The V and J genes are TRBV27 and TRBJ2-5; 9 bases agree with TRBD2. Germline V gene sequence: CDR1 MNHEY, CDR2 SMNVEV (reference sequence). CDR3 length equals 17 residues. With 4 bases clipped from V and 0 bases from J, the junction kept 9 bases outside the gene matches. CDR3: CASSWRVASGNQETQYF. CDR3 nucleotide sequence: TGTGCCAGCAGTTGGCGGGTTGCTAGCGGGAACCAAGAGACCCAGTACTTC.

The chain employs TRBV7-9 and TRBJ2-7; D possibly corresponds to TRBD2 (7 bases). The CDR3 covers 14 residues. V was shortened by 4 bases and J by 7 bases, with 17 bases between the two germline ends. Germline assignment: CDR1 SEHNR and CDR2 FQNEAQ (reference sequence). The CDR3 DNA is TGTGCCAGCAGCTGGGGGGGCCTCCCGTGGGAGCAGTACTTC. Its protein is CASSWGGLPWEQYF.

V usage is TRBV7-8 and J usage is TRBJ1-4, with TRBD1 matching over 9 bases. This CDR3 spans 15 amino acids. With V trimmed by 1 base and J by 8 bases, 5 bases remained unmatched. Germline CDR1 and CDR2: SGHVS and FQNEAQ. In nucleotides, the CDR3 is TGTGCCAGCAGCTTAGTAGGGACAGGGAGAGAAAAACTGTTTTTT. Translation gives CASSLVGTGREKLFF.

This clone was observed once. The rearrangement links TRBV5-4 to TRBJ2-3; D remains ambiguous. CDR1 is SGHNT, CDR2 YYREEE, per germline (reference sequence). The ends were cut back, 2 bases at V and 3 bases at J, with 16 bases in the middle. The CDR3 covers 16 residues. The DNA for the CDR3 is TGTGCCAGCAGCTTAGGTAACCTAAGGAGAACAGATACGCAGTATTTT. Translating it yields CASSLGNLRRTDTQYF.

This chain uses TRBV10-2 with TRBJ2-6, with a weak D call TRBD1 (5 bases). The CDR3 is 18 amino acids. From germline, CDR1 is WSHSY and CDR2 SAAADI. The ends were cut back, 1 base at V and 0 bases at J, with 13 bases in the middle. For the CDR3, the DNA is TGCGCCAGCAGTGAGTTTGAAAGGGGCCCCTCTGGGGCCAACGTCCTGACTTTC. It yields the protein CASSEFERGPSGANVLTF.

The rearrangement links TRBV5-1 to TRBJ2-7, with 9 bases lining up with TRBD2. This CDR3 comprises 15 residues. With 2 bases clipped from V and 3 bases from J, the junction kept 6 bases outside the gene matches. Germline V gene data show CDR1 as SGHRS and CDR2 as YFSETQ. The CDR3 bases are TGCGCCAGCAGCTTTGGGAGCGGGGGGTTCTACGAGCAGTACTTC. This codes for CASSFGSGGFYEQYF.

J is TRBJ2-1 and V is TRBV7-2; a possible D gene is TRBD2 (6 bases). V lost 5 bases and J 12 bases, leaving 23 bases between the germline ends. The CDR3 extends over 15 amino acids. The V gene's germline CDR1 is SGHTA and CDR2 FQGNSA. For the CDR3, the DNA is TGTGCCAGCAGCCCGAGCGGGTGGGTGAGTGGAGGGCAGTTCTTC. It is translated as CASSPSGWVSGGQFF.

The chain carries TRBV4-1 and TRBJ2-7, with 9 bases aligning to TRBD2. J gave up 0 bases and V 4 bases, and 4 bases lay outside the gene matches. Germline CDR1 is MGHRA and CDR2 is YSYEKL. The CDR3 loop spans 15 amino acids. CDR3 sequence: CASSPRSGGSYEQYF. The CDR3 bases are TGCGCCAGCAGCCCGCGTAGCGGGGGCTCCTACGAGCAGTACTTC.

The CDR3 sequence is CSVHGRASSNTDTQYF. CDR3 sequence (DNA): TGCAGCGTTCATGGCAGAGCTAGCTCCAACACAGATACGCAGTATTTT. The chain uses TRBV29-1 and TRBJ2-3; a weak D match, TRBD2 (5 bases). Trimming left V 5 bases short and J 2 bases short, with 20 bases between. The CDR3 has 16 amino acids. Germline V gene sequence: CDR1 SQVTM, CDR2 ANQGSEA.

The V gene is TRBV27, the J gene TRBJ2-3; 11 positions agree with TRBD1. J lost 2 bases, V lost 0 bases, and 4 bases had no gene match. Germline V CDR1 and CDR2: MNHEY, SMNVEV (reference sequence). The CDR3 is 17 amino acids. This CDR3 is CASSLSFGQGATDTQYF. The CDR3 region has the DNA TGTGCCAGCAGTTTATCGTTCGGACAGGGGGCCACAGATACGCAGTATTTT.

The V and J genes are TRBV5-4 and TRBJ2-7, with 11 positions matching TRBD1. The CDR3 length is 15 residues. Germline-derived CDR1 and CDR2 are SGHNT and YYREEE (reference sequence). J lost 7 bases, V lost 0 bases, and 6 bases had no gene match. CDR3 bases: TGTGCCAGCAGCTTGGACCGGGACAGGGGGAGGGAGCAGTACTTC. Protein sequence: CASSLDRDRGREQYF.

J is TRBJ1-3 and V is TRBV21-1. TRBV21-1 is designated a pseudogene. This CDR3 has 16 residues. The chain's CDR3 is CASSNPYNRGGNTIYF. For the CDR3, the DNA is TGTGCCAGCAGCAATCCCTACAACCGGGGGGGAAACACCATATATTTT.

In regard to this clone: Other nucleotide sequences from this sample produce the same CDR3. The chain's CDR3 is CASSESSGYEQYF. DNA of the CDR3: TGTGCCAGCAGTGAATCTAGCGGGTACGAGCAGTACTTC. The chain uses TRBV2 and TRBJ2-7; 8 bases fit TRBD2. The CDR3 sequence is 13 residues long. Per the germline V gene, CDR1 is SNHLY and CDR2 is FYNNEI. J gave up 4 bases and V 2 bases, and 1 base lay outside the gene matches. The whole variable domain, remainder taken from reference TRBV2 and TRBJ2-7, is EPEVTQTPSHQVTQMGQEVILRCVPISNHLYFYWYRQILGQKVEFLVSFYNNEISEKSEIFDDQFSVERPDGSNFTLKIRSTKLEDSAMYFCASSESSGYEQYFGPGTRLTVT.

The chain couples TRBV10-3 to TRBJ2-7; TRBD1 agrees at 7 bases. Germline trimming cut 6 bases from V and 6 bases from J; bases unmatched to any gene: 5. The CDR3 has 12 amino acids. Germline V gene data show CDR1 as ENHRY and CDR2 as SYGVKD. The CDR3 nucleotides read TGTGCCATCAGCCCCGGACAGGCCGAGCAGTACTTC. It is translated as CAISPGQAEQYF.

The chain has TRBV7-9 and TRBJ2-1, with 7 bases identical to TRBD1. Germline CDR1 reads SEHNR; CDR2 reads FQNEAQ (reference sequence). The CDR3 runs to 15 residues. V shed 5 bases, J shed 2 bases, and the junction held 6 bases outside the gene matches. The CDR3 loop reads CASSQMTGTYNEQFF. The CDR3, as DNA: TGTGCCAGCAGCCAGATGACAGGGACCTACAATGAGCAGTTCTTC.

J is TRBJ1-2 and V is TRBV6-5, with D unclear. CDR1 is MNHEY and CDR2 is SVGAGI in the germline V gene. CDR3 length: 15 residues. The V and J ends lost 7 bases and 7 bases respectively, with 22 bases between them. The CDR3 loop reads CASKQLFSQSSGYTF. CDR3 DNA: TGTGCCAGCAAGCAGCTATTCTCACAGAGTAGTGGCTACACCTTC.

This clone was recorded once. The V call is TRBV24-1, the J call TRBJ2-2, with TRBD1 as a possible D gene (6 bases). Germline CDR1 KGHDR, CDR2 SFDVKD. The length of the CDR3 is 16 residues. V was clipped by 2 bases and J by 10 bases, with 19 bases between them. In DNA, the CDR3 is TGTGCCACCAGTGATTCCGGGACATTTCCCCCGGTGGAGCTGTTTTTT. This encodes CATSDSGTFPPVELFF.

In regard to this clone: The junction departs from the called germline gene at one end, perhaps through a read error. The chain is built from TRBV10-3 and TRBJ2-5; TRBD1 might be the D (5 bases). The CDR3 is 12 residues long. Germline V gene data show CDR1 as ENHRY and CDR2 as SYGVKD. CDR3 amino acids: CAISERAGSRHF. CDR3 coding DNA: TGTGCCATCAGTGAGAGGGCAGGGTCCAGGCACTTC.

The DNA for the CDR3 is TGTGCCAGCAGCCGACAGGGACTAAACATTCAGTACTTC. It encodes CASSRQGLNIQYF. V gene TRBV7-2 combines with J gene TRBJ2-4; possible D gene TRBD1, 7 bases. The CDR3 sequence is 13 residues long. Per the germline V gene, CDR1 is SGHTA and CDR2 is FQGNSA. V was shortened by 5 bases and J by 6 bases, with 11 bases between the two germline ends.

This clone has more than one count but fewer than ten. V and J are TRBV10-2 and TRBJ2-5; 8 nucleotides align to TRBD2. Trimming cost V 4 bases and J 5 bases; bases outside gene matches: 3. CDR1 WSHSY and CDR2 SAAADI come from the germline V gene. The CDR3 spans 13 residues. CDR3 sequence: CASSVSGVETQYF. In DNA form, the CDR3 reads TGCGCCAGCAGTGTTAGCGGGGTTGAGACCCAGTACTTC.

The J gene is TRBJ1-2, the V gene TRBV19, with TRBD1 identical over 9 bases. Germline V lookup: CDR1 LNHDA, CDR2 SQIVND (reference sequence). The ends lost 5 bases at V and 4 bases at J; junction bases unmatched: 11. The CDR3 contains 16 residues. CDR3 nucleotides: TGTGCCAGTAGTCAAACCGGGACAGGGTCCCTCTATGGCTACACCTTC. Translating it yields CASSQTGTGSLYGYTF.